The 31 T cell receptor beta chains listed next were all sequenced from one sample in a study of T cell changes during pregnancy in multiple sclerosis (dated by TCRdb to the late 2010s). The library was obtained by the immunoSEQ multiplex PCR assay. TCRdb's version of the immuneACCESS table is confined to in-frame rearrangements and falls short of the full clone set. An unresolved V gene accounts for under half of the shortfall where checked; the remainder is of unknown origin. The sample contains 65,000 to 95,000 clones, approximately 89% of them found a single time. The ten largest clonotypes hold under 2.5% of the sample. Specimen: peripheral blood, collected before pregnancy. Receptors were obtained from a female donor with multiple sclerosis, enrolled in a pregnancy study.

The chain links TRBV20-1 to TRBJ2-3; no reliable D call. CDR3 length equals 11 residues. Germline CDR1 is DFQATT and CDR2 is SNEGSKA (reference sequence). Trimming removed 5 bases at V and 5 bases at J, with 8 bases between. The CDR3 is CSAPYGDTQYF. For the CDR3, the DNA is TGCAGTGCTCCGTACGGAGATACGCAGTATTTT.

This sequence joins TRBV28 and TRBJ1-5; 9 bases align to TRBD1. Germline values: CDR1 MDHEN, CDR2 SYDVKM. The CDR3 sequence is 15 residues long. V was clipped by 8 bases and J by 4 bases; unmatched bases: 9. Written as DNA, the CDR3 is TGTGCCAGCCTTCCCACGGACAGGGGTAATCAGCCCCAGCATTTT. Its protein product is CASLPTDRGNQPQHF.

The J gene is TRBJ2-7, the V gene TRBV6-6; 12 nucleotides match TRBD1. Germline V gene sequence: CDR1 MNHNY, CDR2 SVGAGI (reference sequence). J gave up 6 bases and V 4 bases, and 10 bases lay outside the gene matches. This CDR3 is built from 16 residues. DNA of the CDR3: TGTGCCAGCAGTTCGGGACAGGGGGCTCTAAGGGGCGAGCAGTACTTC. It is translated as CASSSGQGALRGEQYF.

The rearrangement joins TRBV2 to TRBJ1-2, with D possibly TRBD1 on 6 matching bases. This CDR3 is built from 14 residues. V was cut by 8 bases and J by 0 bases, with 13 bases left in between. Germline CDR1 reads SNHLY; CDR2 reads FYNNEI. CDR3 sequence: CASQVDRANYGYTF. In DNA form, the CDR3 reads TGTGCCAGCCAGGTGGACAGAGCTAACTATGGCTACACCTTC.

This rearrangement joins TRBV5-6 to TRBJ1-4; D might be TRBD1 (6 bases). Trimming cost V 3 bases and J 3 bases, with 21 bases left between them. CDR1 and CDR2 (germline): SGHDT, YYEEEE. This CDR3 has 18 amino acids. The CDR3 region has the DNA TGTGCCAGCAGCTCTCGGGACACCTCAAGGAAGGCTAATGAAAAACTGTTTTTT. Translating it yields CASSSRDTSRKANEKLFF.

The J gene is TRBJ1-6, the V gene TRBV6-6; D is possibly TRBD1 (6 bases). Trimming shortened V by 0 bases and J by 10 bases, and 13 bases separated the two germline ends. This CDR3 comprises 15 residues. Germline V CDR1 and CDR2: MNHNY, SVGAGI (reference sequence). The CDR3: CASSYSKQGGSPLHF. CDR3 nucleotides: TGTGCCAGCAGTTACTCGAAACAGGGCGGATCACCCCTCCACTTT.

The chain combines TRBV5-4 with TRBJ2-2, with TRBD1 matching over 10 bases. The CDR3 covers 15 residues. Germline V gives CDR1 SGHNT, CDR2 YYREEE (reference sequence). V lost 0 bases to trimming and J lost 6 bases; unmatched junction nucleotides: 2. CDR3 protein: CASSLGDRGPGELFF. The CDR3 DNA follows: TGTGCCAGCAGCTTGGGAGACAGGGGGCCCGGGGAGCTGTTTTTT.

The chain has TRBV7-2 and TRBJ1-6, with 9 nucleotides matching TRBD1. Germline V gene lookup returns CDR1 SGHTA and CDR2 FQGNSA. The CDR3 loop spans 15 amino acids. The ends lost 6 bases at V and 10 bases at J; junction bases unmatched: 10. The CDR3 here is CASRPPGQGGSPLHF. CDR3 sequence (DNA): TGTGCCAGCAGACCTCCGGGACAGGGAGGATCACCCCTCCACTTT. Full variable domain (remainder filled in from reference TRBV7-2 and TRBJ1-6): GAGVSQSPSNKVTEKGKDVELRCDPISGHTALYWYRQSLGQGLEFLIYFQGNSAPDKSGLPSDRFSAERTGGSVSTLTIQRTQQEDSAVYLCASRPPGQGGSPLHFGNGTRLTVT.

The V call is TRBV9, the J call TRBJ2-1, with 13 bases lining up with TRBD2. Losses at the gene ends were 4 bases for V and 1 base for J; bases not matched to a gene: 14. Germline-derived CDR1 and CDR2 are SGDLS and YYNGEE. This CDR3 has 20 amino acids. The CDR3 is CASSIRWTSGGTGSYNEQFF. In nucleotides, the CDR3 is TGTGCCAGCAGCATACGATGGACTAGCGGGGGAACCGGGTCCTACAATGAGCAGTTCTTC.

The chain joins TRBV30 to TRBJ1-1; D gene ambiguous. The V gene's germline CDR1 is GTSNPN and CDR2 SVGIG (reference sequence). The CDR3 length is 11 residues. Trimming cost V 2 bases and J 9 bases, with 10 bases left between them. The CDR3 sequence: CAWSKGAKAFF. For the CDR3, the DNA is TGTGCCTGGAGTAAGGGAGCGAAAGCTTTCTTT.

The chain is built from TRBV2 and TRBJ2-5, with 9 nucleotides matching TRBD1. This CDR3 has 12 amino acids. The V gene's germline CDR1 is SNHLY and CDR2 FYNNEI. The V and J ends lost 5 bases and 5 bases, in that order; junction bases with no gene match: 0. This CDR3 is CASSTGGETQYF. The DNA of the CDR3 is TGTGCCAGCAGTACAGGGGGCGAGACCCAGTACTTC.

This rearrangement joins TRBV27 to TRBJ1-4, with D perhaps TRBD1 (6 bases). V was pared by 2 bases and J by 1 base, with 8 bases between. The CDR3 is 15 amino acids. CDR1 and CDR2 (germline): MNHEY, SMNVEV (reference sequence). The CDR3 is CASSLARGTNEKLFF. The CDR3 bases are TGTGCCAGCAGTTTAGCCAGGGGAACTAATGAAAAACTGTTTTTT.

V usage is TRBV28 and J usage is TRBJ1-2; a possible D gene is TRBD1 (6 bases). Trimming cost V 7 bases and J 4 bases, with 19 bases left between them. The CDR3 has 15 residues. Germline CDR1 is MDHEN and CDR2 is SYDVKM. The CDR3 DNA is TGTGCCAGCATTCTATATCACAGGGTCGGCTATGGCTACACCTTC. Translating gives CASILYHRVGYGYTF.

V gene TRBV5-1 combines with J gene TRBJ1-1; 11 nucleotides align to TRBD1. Trimming cost V 2 bases and J 7 bases; bases outside gene matches: 4. The CDR3 is made up of 14 amino acids. Germline CDR1 is SGHRS and CDR2 is YFSETQ. The CDR3 DNA reads TGCGCCAGCAGCTTTGGACAGGGGGCCGATGAAGCTTTCTTT. It codes for CASSFGQGADEAFF.

This clone is a singleton in its sample. J is TRBJ2-2 and V is TRBV9; D is possibly TRBD2 (5 bases). CDR1 is SGDLS and CDR2 is YYNGEE in the germline V gene. The CDR3 has 14 residues. Trimming took 4 bases from V and 3 from J, leaving 10 bases between them. The CDR3 region has the DNA TGTGCCAGCAGCTCCCACGGGGACACCGGGGAGCTGTTTTTT. Translated: CASSSHGDTGELFF. Supplemented by reference TRBV9 and TRBJ2-2, the full variable domain reads DSGVTQTPKHLITATGQRVTLRCSPRSGDLSVYWYQQSLDQGLQFLIQYYNGEERAKGNILERFSAQQFPDLHSELNLSSLELGDSALYFCASSSHGDTGELFFGEGSRLTVL.

This rearrangement joins TRBV18 to TRBJ2-3; no clear D gene. V dropped 2 bases and J dropped 1 base, with 7 bases sitting between them. CDR3 length equals 14 residues. Germline V gene lookup returns CDR1 KGHSH and CDR2 LQKENI. The CDR3 region is CASSPWPGTDTQYF. CDR3 in DNA: TGTGCCAGCTCACCATGGCCTGGCACAGATACGCAGTATTTT.

The chain combines TRBV19 with TRBJ2-3; D may be TRBD2 (5 bases). The V end was cut by 5 bases, the J end by 2 bases, with 11 bases between. The CDR3 contains 14 residues. Germline V CDR1 and CDR2: LNHDA, SQIVND (reference sequence). The CDR3, as DNA: TGTGCCAGTAGTGGGAGTGTGAACACAGATACGCAGTATTTT. Translation gives CASSGSVNTDTQYF.

The chain links TRBV11-3 to TRBJ2-1; D is perhaps TRBD2 (6 bases). CDR1 is SGHNT and CDR2 is YENEEA in the germline V gene. V lost 6 bases to trimming and J lost 4 bases, with 28 bases between them. The CDR3 runs 19 residues. In nucleotides, the CDR3 is TGTGCCAGCAGTCGAAACCCCGCCGGCGACGGGGGTACTTACAATGAGCAGTTCTTC. This sequence encodes CASSRNPAGDGGTYNEQFF.

This clone was seen at least ten times. The V gene is TRBV30, the J gene TRBJ1-5, with D possibly TRBD1 on 6 matching bases. The CDR3 runs 15 residues. The germline CDR1 and CDR2 sequences are GTSNPN and SVGIG (reference sequence). V shed 2 bases and J shed 2 bases, with 13 bases lying between them. DNA of the CDR3: TGTGCCTGGAGTCGCGCGGACAGTCGCAATCAGCCCCAGCATTTT. Protein sequence: CAWSRADSRNQPQHF.

This rearrangement joins TRBV28 to TRBJ1-4, with D possibly matching TRBD1 (6 bases). V was shortened by 6 bases and J by 2 bases, with 16 bases between the two germline ends. The germline V gene has CDR1 MDHEN and CDR2 SYDVKM. The length of the CDR3 is 16 residues. The CDR3 loop is CASSPPGAETNEKLFF. CDR3 nucleotide sequence: TGTGCCAGCAGCCCCCCAGGGGCGGAGACTAATGAAAAACTGTTTTTT. The full variable domain, with the rest looked up from reference TRBV28 and TRBJ1-4, is DVKVTQSSRYLVKRTGEKVFLECVQDMDHENMFWYRQDPGLGLRLIYFSYDVKMKEKGDIPEGYSVSREKKERFSLILESASTNQTSMYLCASSPPGAETNEKLFFGSGTQLSVL.

V is TRBV27 and J is TRBJ2-1, with D possibly matching TRBD1 (6 bases). CDR3 length equals 14 residues. Germline V gene data show CDR1 as MNHEY and CDR2 as SMNVEV (reference sequence). V gave up 8 bases and J gave up 0 bases, with 11 bases separating them. The CDR3 nucleotides are TGTGCCAGCGGACAGCTGCCCTCCTACAATGAGCAGTTCTTC. Translated: CASGQLPSYNEQFF.

The gene calls are TRBV11-2 and TRBJ1-5; D may be TRBD1 (5 bases). Germline V gene lookup returns CDR1 SGHAT and CDR2 FQNNGV. Trimming shortened V by 0 bases and J by 6 bases, and 15 bases separated the two germline ends. The CDR3 is 16 residues long. The CDR3 DNA reads TGTGCCAGCAGCTTAGATCACGGGGGGGTGTCTCAGCCCCAGCATTTT. As protein: CASSLDHGGVSQPQHF.

The CDR3 region has the DNA TGTGCCAGCAGTTCCTCCCCCGTCACTGAAGCTTTCTTT. It is translated as CASSSSPVTEAFF. The genes are TRBV6-6 and TRBJ1-1, with unresolved D. CDR1 and CDR2 from the germline V gene are MNHNY and SVGAGI (reference sequence). CDR3 length: 13 residues. V shed 4 bases and J shed 4 bases, with 10 bases lying between them.

The rearrangement links TRBV11-2 to TRBJ1-2; possibly TRBD1 for D (5 bases). In germline, CDR1 is SGHAT, CDR2 FQNNGV. Trimming left V 3 bases short and J 0 bases short, with 11 bases between. CDR3 length: 15 amino acids. DNA of the CDR3: TGTGCCAGCAGCTTCCGGACGGGGGCTAACTATGGCTACACCTTC. Translation: CASSFRTGANYGYTF.

The chain is built from TRBV6-5 and TRBJ1-1, with a possible D match to TRBD1 (5 bases). The V end was cut by 6 bases, the J end by 4 bases, with 12 bases between. Germline assignment: CDR1 MNHEY and CDR2 SVGAGI. CDR3 length equals 13 residues. The CDR3 region has the DNA TGTGCCAGCAGGCTCTCAGGGCTCACTGAAGCTTTCTTT. Translating it yields CASRLSGLTEAFF.

CDR3: CATSRAPGGSYNEQFF. The CDR3 nucleotides read TGTGCCACCAGCAGAGCGCCAGGGGGTTCCTACAATGAGCAGTTCTTC. V is TRBV15 and J is TRBJ2-1; 7 bases are shared with TRBD1. The CDR3 length is 16 residues. Trimming removed 1 base from V and 1 base from J; junction bases left unmatched: 4. From germline, CDR1 is LNHNV and CDR2 YYDKDF (reference sequence).

The rearrangement joins TRBV11-2 to TRBJ2-3; tentative D call: TRBD2 (6 bases). CDR3 length: 13 amino acids. Germline V gene sequence: CDR1 SGHAT, CDR2 FQNNGV. Trimming stripped 5 bases from V and 6 bases from J, with 12 bases between. CDR3 DNA: TGTGCCAGCAGCCTCCTGGGGGGTGATACGCAGTATTTT. Its translation is CASSLLGGDTQYF.

The rearrangement links TRBV4-3 to TRBJ1-2; 8 bases map to TRBD1. J was trimmed by 4 bases and V by 4 bases; bases with no gene match: 5. Germline CDR1 reads LGHNA; CDR2 reads YSLEER. The CDR3 runs to 14 residues. The CDR3 is CASSPGQGLYGYTF. The CDR3, as DNA: TGCGCCAGCAGCCCCGGACAGGGCCTCTATGGCTACACCTTC.

This clone appeared a single time. V usage is TRBV18 and J usage is TRBJ1-2; TRBD1 aligns across 10 bases. Looked up from germline, CDR1 is KGHSH and CDR2 is LQKENI. The CDR3 is 16 residues long. Trimming took 2 bases from V and 5 from J; bases not matched to a gene: 8. For the CDR3, the DNA is TGTGCCAGCTCACCAATAAGACGACAGGGGGCTTATGGCTACACCTTC. It codes for CASSPIRRQGAYGYTF.

The chain joins TRBV27 to TRBJ1-6; 8 bases fit TRBD1. CDR1 is MNHEY, CDR2 SMNVEV, per germline (reference sequence). The CDR3 consists of 15 residues. With 3 bases clipped from V and 9 bases from J, the junction kept 7 bases outside the gene matches. This chain's CDR3 is CASSFRDRKSSPLHF. CDR3 bases: TGTGCCAGCAGTTTCCGGGACAGGAAAAGTTCACCCCTCCACTTT.

CDR3: CASSPGGNQPQHF. Written as DNA, the CDR3 is TGTGCCAGCAGCCCCGGGGGCAATCAGCCCCAGCATTTT. The rearrangement joins TRBV21-1 to TRBJ1-5. TRBV21-1 is marked as a pseudogene. CDR3 length: 13 residues.